This T cell receptor (beta chain) was recovered during a study of T cells in Graves' hyperthyroidism and ophthalmopathy. General study points: With a median lead of about six months before onset, the model predicted ophthalmopathy. Most thyroid clonotypes expanded above 0.001 appeared in blood too.

There were TCR beta CDR3 regions amplified from RNA transcripts. In the first-round RT-PCR of the TCR CDR3, the HTBI primer set was used. Each CDR3 protein is one row after TCRdb ran MiXCR on the multiplex PCR reads. The table records around 690,000 distinct CDR3 sequences, under 25% of them present only once. This clonotype has more than one count but fewer than ten. The antigen remains unidentified. Researchers barred patients who had uncontrolled infection, other autoimmune disease, pregnancy or lactation. PBMCs were collected from an approximately 9 ml volume of fresh peripheral blood. Trimming took off 8 bases at V and 1 base at J, with 15 bases between the two ends. Germline CDR1 MNHNS, CDR2 SASEGT. CDR3 size: 15 residues.

The rearrangement uses TRBV6-1 and TRBJ2-1; tentative D call: TRBD2 (5 bases). The source of this sequence is a man younger than 45 with Graves' ophthalmopathy. What was sequenced was blood. The CDR3, as DNA: TGTGCCAGCGCTCTATCGGGATTGTCCTACAATGAGCAGTTCTTC. This encodes CASALSGLSYNEQFF.